One sample yielded the 14 T cell receptor beta chains listed below, sequenced in a study of T-cell reconstitution after alpha-beta-depleted transplantation in children. TCRbeta library preparation incorporated unique molecular identifiers. From the PCR reads, TCRdb called clonotypes with MiXCR, one entry per CDR3 protein. This repertoire shows fewer than 550,000 distinct CDR3 sequences, over 9.5% found once; its top ten account for roughly 2%. The material sequenced was PBMCs, taken before TCRalphabeta/CD19-depleted stem cell transplant. All receptors derive from a child aged 2-9 years with inherited bone marrow failure, due to receive a stem cell transplant.

This clonotype was seen just once. This could be a read error, since a much larger clone is one nucleotide away. CDR3 protein: CASTRGSGYYNEQFF. For the CDR3, the DNA is TGTGCCAGCACCCGAGGTAGTGGCTACTACAATGAGCAGTTCTTC. The rearrangement uses TRBV12-3 or TRBV12-4 and TRBJ2-1; D gene ambiguous. V lost 7 bases and J 3 bases, leaving 16 bases between the germline ends. CDR3 length: 15 residues.

This clonotype has a count of ten or more. V usage is TRBV4-2 and J usage is TRBJ2-1; D remains unclear. V shed 0 bases and J shed 8 bases, with 11 bases lying between them. This CDR3 has 14 amino acids. Germline assignment: CDR1 LGHNA and CDR2 YNFKEQ. The CDR3: CASSQDLVADEQFF. The CDR3 DNA reads TGTGCCAGCAGCCAAGACCTAGTTGCCGATGAGCAGTTCTTC.

The chain is built from TRBV5-1 and TRBJ2-7; 12 bases are shared with TRBD2. The CDR3 covers 15 residues. The germline CDR1 and CDR2 sequences are SGHRS and YFSETQ. V trimming: 7 bases; J trimming: 5 bases; junction bases outside the gene matches: 10. The CDR3 nucleotides are TGCGCCAGCCGCCATTTAACTAGCGGGAGGAACGAGCAGTACTTC. The encoded protein is CASRHLTSGRNEQYF.

This clonotype has at least ten counts. J is TRBJ1-6 and V is TRBV20-1; TRBD1 might be the D (5 bases). Germline assignment: CDR1 DFQATT and CDR2 SNEGSKA (reference sequence). Deletions cut 6 bases from V and 6 bases from J, with 15 bases between. This CDR3 is 14 amino acids long. Here the CDR3 reads CSAHSGTPNSPLHF. The CDR3 coding sequence is TGCAGTGCCCACTCCGGGACTCCTAATTCACCCCTCCACTTT.

In this sample, this clonotype turned up many times. The chain is built from TRBV5-6 and TRBJ2-3, with TRBD2 matching over 8 bases. V lost 0 bases, J lost 4 bases, and 10 bases stayed unmatched. Germline V gives CDR1 SGHDT, CDR2 YYEEEE. The CDR3 runs 17 residues. CDR3 region: CASSLVAGGWAADTQYF. CDR3 nucleotide sequence: TGTGCCAGCAGCTTGGTTGCGGGGGGCTGGGCCGCAGATACGCAGTATTTT.

This clonotype was picked up a small number of times. This sequence joins TRBV21-1 and TRBJ2-2. TRBV21-1 counts as a pseudogene. The CDR3 spans 12 residues. The CDR3 DNA is TGTGCCAGCAGCAAAGGTCCCGGGGAGCTGTTTTTT. Translating it yields CASSKGPGELFF.

This clonotype was found many times. The V gene is TRBV27, the J gene TRBJ2-5; no definite D call. In germline, CDR1 is MNHEY, CDR2 SMNVEV (reference sequence). The V gene lost 0 bases and the J gene lost 4 bases, with 12 bases spanning the gap. The CDR3 totals 15 residues. As DNA, the CDR3 is TGTGCCAGCAGTTTATCGCGCACGGGTCGAGAGACCCAGTACTTC. It is translated as CASSLSRTGRETQYF.

This clonotype was seen repeatedly, ten times or more. The V call is TRBV13, the J call TRBJ1-2, with a possible D match to TRBD1 (5 bases). This CDR3 spans 15 amino acids. V gave up 4 bases and J gave up 8 bases, with 20 bases separating them. The V gene's germline CDR1 is PRHDT and CDR2 FYEKMQ (reference sequence). CDR3: CASSWLSRGISGYTF. Written as DNA, the CDR3 is TGTGCCAGCAGCTGGCTCTCTCGGGGCATTTCGGGCTACACCTTC.

This chain uses TRBV12-3 or TRBV12-4 with TRBJ2-1, with D maybe TRBD1 (8 bases). Trimming removed 3 bases from V and 6 bases from J, with 21 bases in between. The CDR3 extends over 17 amino acids. The CDR3 region has the DNA TGTGCCAGCAGTTTCCCCTGGACAGGGAGGGTTGGCAATGAGCAGTTCTTC. Protein sequence: CASSFPWTGRVGNEQFF.

This clonotype occurred many times. This rearrangement joins TRBV15 to TRBJ2-3; D not resolved. The V gene's germline CDR1 is LNHNV and CDR2 YYDKDF (reference sequence). The CDR3 runs 13 residues. V lost 0 bases, J lost 1 base, and 2 bases lay in between. As DNA, the CDR3 is TGTGCCACCAGCAGAGACGGCACAGATACGCAGTATTTT. This encodes CATSRDGTDTQYF.

This clonotype was picked up one time. A much more abundant neighbour one base away suggests this may be a read error. This rearrangement joins TRBV7-2 to TRBJ2-3; maybe TRBD1 (7 bases). This CDR3 has 16 amino acids. The germline CDR1 and CDR2 sequences are SGHTA and FQGNSA. This CDR3 reads CASSLNAGGNADTQNF. The CDR3 DNA reads as TGTGCCAGCAGCTTAAACGCAGGGGGGAACGCAGATACGCAGAATTTT.

This clonotype has a count of ten or more. V is TRBV4-2 and J is TRBJ2-2, with D maybe TRBD1 (6 bases). The CDR3 consists of 17 residues. Germline lookup yields CDR1 LGHNA and CDR2 YNFKEQ. Between the trimmed V and J ends, which lost 2 bases and 6 bases, there was a span of 19 bases. The CDR3 loop is CASSQILDSKVAGELFF. CDR3 DNA: TGTGCCAGCAGCCAAATTTTGGACAGTAAGGTGGCCGGGGAGCTGTTTTTT.

Many counts were recorded for this clonotype. The gene calls are TRBV27 and TRBJ2-7, with 9 bases that match TRBD1. This CDR3 is built from 15 residues. CDR1 and CDR2 from the germline V gene are MNHEY and SMNVEV (reference sequence). V dropped 1 base and J dropped 6; count of bases not matched to a gene: 7. The CDR3 loop is CASSLFGTGLSEQYF. CDR3 DNA sequence: TGTGCCAGCAGTTTATTTGGGACAGGGCTTTCCGAGCAGTACTTC.

The table lists this clonotype with many counts. The J gene is TRBJ2-1, the V gene TRBV29-1, with 14 bases that match TRBD2. Germline V lookup: CDR1 SQVTM, CDR2 ANQGSEA. V lost 5 bases and J lost 8; bases outside the gene matches: 17. The CDR3 loop spans 18 amino acids. CDR3 coding DNA: TGCAGCGTTTACGGGACTAGCGGGAGTTCAGCCGACTTCTATGAGCAGTTCTTC. Amino acids: CSVYGTSGSSADFYEQFF.